This TCR beta chain was obtained from a study of shared clonotypes between healthy human individuals. This clone was observed a single time. Each replicate PCR on the sorted subsets used roughly 190 ng DNA (around 30,000 T cell genomes). The repertoire was sequenced with immunoSEQ multiplex PCR; TCRdb's copy has only in-frame clones and lacks some. The table lists 800,000 to 1,200,000 clones, 78% of them singletons. The CDR3 runs 13 residues. Unmatched junction bases numbered 2, after V lost 6 bases and J lost 3 bases. Germline V lookup: CDR1 ENHRY, CDR2 SYGVKD. Nashville, Tennessee was home to all donors, who were Caucasian adults.

This sequence joins TRBV10-3 and TRBJ2-5, with TRBD1 identical over 9 bases. The source material was memory CD4+ T cells from PBMCs. Subset meaning: CD45RA-negative fraction. The clonotype originates from a man between 18 and 35 years old in good health. Some clones in this sample may be carry-over from other donors' samples. In DNA form, the CDR3 reads TGTGCCATCAGATGGGACAGGGAAGAGACCCAGTACTTC. Protein sequence: CAIRWDREETQYF.